The clone carrying this TCR beta chain was recorded at least ten times. Its antigen remains unknown. V was trimmed by 2 bases and J by 2 bases, leaving 7 bases between them. The V gene's germline CDR1 is DFQATT and CDR2 SNEGSKA (reference sequence). The CDR3 sequence is 14 residues long. TCRdb fed the 5' RACE reads into MiXCR, producing one record per CDR3 protein. Among 400,000 to 550,000 distinct CDR3 sequences, 22% were seen once, and the ten largest hold 0.91%. The data were obtained in a study of identical twins. Points from the study as a whole: Because invariant MAIT and iNKT cells could be present, zero-insertion analyses could be partly confounded. In cord blood, abundant beta clonotypes had fewer insertions; memory showed no trend.

This sample also belongs to another study, concerning T cells expressing NK-cell markers. That report adds: An anti-gamma-delta TCR antibody restricted sorting to alpha-beta TCR T cells in several experiments. Roughly six of the donors carried dominant NKG2C+ clonotypes that took up roughly 1.0-8% of their CD8+ T cells.

This clonotype was obtained from a woman in her late teens or twenties in good health. The chain joins TRBV20-1 to TRBJ1-6, with D tentatively TRBD1 (6 bases). The sequencing sample was made of CD4+ T cells sorted from blood. The chain's CDR3 is CSARQGTYNSPLHF. The CDR3 nucleotides read TGCAGTGCTAGACAGGGGACCTATAATTCACCCCTCCACTTT.